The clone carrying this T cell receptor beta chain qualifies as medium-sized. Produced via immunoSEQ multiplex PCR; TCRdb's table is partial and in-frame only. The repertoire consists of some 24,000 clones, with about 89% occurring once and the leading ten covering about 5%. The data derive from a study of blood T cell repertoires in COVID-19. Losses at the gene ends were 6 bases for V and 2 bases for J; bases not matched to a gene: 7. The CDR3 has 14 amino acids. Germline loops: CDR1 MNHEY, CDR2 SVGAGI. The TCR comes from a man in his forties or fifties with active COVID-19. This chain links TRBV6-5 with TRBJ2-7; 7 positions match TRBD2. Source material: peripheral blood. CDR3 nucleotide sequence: TGTGCCAGCAGAGCAGCGGGAAGGACCTACGAGCAGTACTTC. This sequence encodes CASRAAGRTYEQYF.